This record concerns one TCR beta chain sequence. No antigen is known for it. Base-call qualities are not available, and no considerably larger clone is one nucleotide away. The sample is drawn from a study of CD8 T cells in Susac syndrome (dated by TCRdb to the late 2010s). As for the study more broadly: Among the sequenced Susac syndrome patients, more than 5 had clinically active disease and under ten were in clinical remission. The study compared CD8+ T cell repertoire clonality among 12 healthy donors, approximately 14 Susac syndrome patients and approximately 16 multiple sclerosis patients. Whether CD8+ T cell activation and differentiation in Susac syndrome was antigen driven was tested using repertoire sequencing. At blood withdrawal, Susac syndrome patients were therapy-naive, treated with corticosteroids (with IVIg additionally given to some), or treated with IVIg alone. The study at large found these results: CD8+ repertoires in Susac syndrome showed clonal expansion, which was highest in CD8+ TEMRA cells and was greater in clinically active patients than in remitting patients. In the total CD8+ and CD8+ TEMRA repertoires, sixteen and five Susac-specific public clones, respectively, were identified. The number of individuals in the TCR sequencing and HLA analysis was acknowledged as relatively small.

For CDR1 and CDR2, the germline V gene lists KGHDR and SFDVKD. The CDR3 contains 12 residues, cysteine and phenylalanine counted. Just CDR3 DNA is preserved here, 36 bases in frame from base 1. V loses 2 bases of germline sequence and J loses 8 bases, and the interval between the two ends is 8 bases. RNA was extracted with the RNeasy kit and roughly 0.45 to 1 ug was reverse transcribed using random hexamers. The immunoSEQ multiplex PCR assay, covering 54 Vbeta and 13 Jbeta segments, was used to amplify TCR beta CDR3 regions. PCR amplification bias was corrected using a synthetic template baseline for primer optimization and computational correction. The study's own analysis went as follows. Reads were annotated to V, D and J genes according to IMGT and were analyzed with immunoSEQ Analyzer, with only productive sequences retained. To calculate clonality, Shannon entropy was normalized by log2 of the number of productive unique sequences and then subtracted from one. For each patient and control, public and private clones were evaluated among the 100 most prevalent clones. Clones were defined as Susac-specific if absent from the healthy and MS cohorts, from roughly 1,100 published viral clones and from other ImmuneACCESS disease sequences. TCRdb applied fastp at Q25 and MiXCR to the public reads, then kept only in-frame beta chains. Each record represents a unique CDR3 protein, reported with the most common genes and DNA among its rows. These V and J calls rely on TCRdb rather than the paper's analysis. This sample has tens of thousands of distinct CDR3 sequences in its table, and 80% to 95% of those were observed once. Less than 0.6% of the sample comes from the top ten.

High-throughput TCR beta sequencing profiled peripheral blood CD8+ and CD4+ T cells from healthy donors, Susac syndrome patients and multiple sclerosis patients. Recently defined diagnostic criteria for definite or probable disease were met by the Susac syndrome patients. CD8+ TEMRA cells were enriched by FACS, while bulk CD8+ and CD4+ T cells were purified by magnetic negative isolation. Blood was collected in EDTA tubes and processed within 24 hours, with PBMCs isolated through density gradient centrifugation. PBMCs intended for TCR sequencing were cryopreserved in liquid nitrogen and thawed later in a water bath at 37 degrees C. Purity of sorted or isolated CD4+, CD8+ and CD8+ TEMRA cells was at least 90%.

The sequenced sample consisted of CD8+ T cells from PBMCs. This sequence originates from a human donor with Susac syndrome. The chain was built from TRBV24-1 and TRBJ1-2, with the D gene not clear enough to name. The nucleotides are TGTGCCACCAGTGATTCCGGAGGAGGCTACACCTTC. Its protein product is CATSDSGGGYTF.